The present T cell receptor beta chain was sequenced within a study of glioma-infiltrating T cells. As regards this clonotype: What it recognizes is unknown.

V lost 10 bases, J lost 3 bases, and 15 bases lay in between. Per germline, CDR1 LNHDA and CDR2 SQIVND (reference sequence). The CDR3 is 13 residues long. The iRepertoire nested amplicon-rescue multiplex PCR amplified TCR alpha and beta CDR3s from RNA. One-step reverse transcription and amplification started from approximately 100-400 ng of tissue mRNA or PBMC total RNA. TCRdb itself ran the multiplex PCR reads through MiXCR, one entry per CDR3 protein. The sample lists 150,000 to 200,000 distinct CDR3 sequences; around 40% were seen once. The study's findings and limits: Tissue-blood divergence was below expectation in non-neoplastic patients, above in gliomas. Very few CDR3 sequences were shared between tissue and blood.

The sequenced material came from glioma tissue, nonneoplastic brain tissue, or PBMCs (not recorded which). This chain uses TRBV19 with TRBJ2-5, with D hard to call. The clonotype comes from a human donor with low-grade glioma or glioblastoma, undergoing nonglioma brain surgery, or in good health (not recorded which). DNA for the CDR3: TGTGCCACAAGGAAAGCCAATGAAGAGACCCAGTACTTC. This codes for CATRKANEETQYF.